This is a list of T cell receptor beta chains from one sample in a study of T-cell memory formation after mild COVID-19. MiXCR was run by TCRdb on the 5' RACE reads, yielding one entry per CDR3 protein. Altogether 200,000 to 250,000 distinct CDR3 sequences are present, around 9.5% being singletons, with the ten largest covering 3.5%. The sample taken for sequencing was PBMCs or a T cell subset sorted from them (not recorded which). Receptors were obtained from a man aged 18-30 years who had mild COVID-19 (a few samples of this study predate the infection). Cell type and time point are not known. Both conserved end residues are part of each CDR3. The D gene is left open where the match is weak. A clone size is listed for some rows: how often the clone was seen (once, few, many), or a class if it is expanded.

v_gene: TRBV29-1; abundance: once; d_gene: -; j_gene: TRBJ2-1; CDR3nt: TGCAGCGTTGCGGGGGGCCACTACAATGAGCAGTTCTTC; CDR3aa: CSVAGGHYNEQFF
v_gene: TRBV7-8; abundance: few; d_gene: -; j_gene: TRBJ2-1; CDR3nt: TGTGCCAGCAGCCTTGGCAGGGAACCCTACAATGAGCAGTTCTTC; CDR3aa: CASSLGREPYNEQFF
v_gene: TRBV7-6; abundance: few; d_gene: TRBD1; j_gene: TRBJ2-1; CDR3nt: TGTGCCAGCAGTCCAACACAGGGGAAGTCCTACAATGAGCAGTTCTTC; CDR3aa: CASSPTQGKSYNEQFF
v_gene: TRBV3-1; abundance: few; d_gene: -; j_gene: TRBJ1-4; CDR3nt: TGTGCCAGCAGCCAAGTACGGGACCTAGCGTATGAAAAACTGTTTTTT; CDR3aa: CASSQVRDLAYEKLFF
v_gene: TRBV11-1; abundance: many; d_gene: -; j_gene: TRBJ2-3; CDR3nt: TGTGCCAGCCGGAGGGGGTACAGCGGGAGCACAGATACGCAGTATTTT; CDR3aa: CASRRGYSGSTDTQYF
v_gene: TRBV18; abundance: -; d_gene: -; j_gene: TRBJ2-5; CDR3nt: TGTGCCAGCTCACCACCGAACGCGGGGGCCCAAGAGACCCAGTACTTC; CDR3aa: CASSPPNAGAQETQYF
v_gene: TRBV15; abundance: -; d_gene: -; j_gene: TRBJ1-1; CDR3nt: TGTGCCACCAGCAGAAACAAAGGGGGCACTGAAGCTTTCTTT; CDR3aa: CATSRNKGGTEAFF
v_gene: TRBV4-1; abundance: -; d_gene: -; j_gene: TRBJ2-7; CDR3nt: TGCGCCAGCAGCCAAGAGAGGCGGGGGCCAGCCTACGAGCAGTACTTC; CDR3aa: CASSQERRGPAYEQYF
v_gene: TRBV9; abundance: few; d_gene: -; j_gene: TRBJ2-5; CDR3nt: TGTGCCAGCAGCGTAGGGACTCCAGGAGAGACCCAGTACTTC; CDR3aa: CASSVGTPGETQYF
v_gene: TRBV12-3/TRBV12-4; abundance: few; d_gene: -; j_gene: TRBJ2-1; CDR3nt: TGTGCCAGCAGAGCCCCGGGCGCCTCGAGCTCCTACAATGAGCAGTTCTTC; CDR3aa: CASRAPGASSSYNEQFF
v_gene: TRBV28; abundance: few; d_gene: -; j_gene: TRBJ1-1; CDR3nt: TGTGCCAGCAGGGGCGGAGGGACTGAAGCTTTCTTT; CDR3aa: CASRGGGTEAFF
v_gene: TRBV10-3; abundance: few; d_gene: -; j_gene: TRBJ2-1; CDR3nt: TGTGCCATCAGTGAAGAGGCAGGGGATCGGGAGCAGTTCTTC; CDR3aa: CAISEEAGDREQFF
v_gene: TRBV18; abundance: few; d_gene: TRBD2; j_gene: TRBJ2-1; CDR3nt: TGTGCCAGCTCTGCTGGACTAGCGTCCTACAATGAGCAGTTCTTC; CDR3aa: CASSAGLASYNEQFF
v_gene: TRBV7-2; abundance: many; d_gene: TRBD2; j_gene: TRBJ2-5; CDR3nt: TGTGCCAGCAGCTTACGCGGGGGGACTAACCAAGAGACCCAGTACTTC; CDR3aa: CASSLRGGTNQETQYF
v_gene: TRBV4-1; abundance: few; d_gene: -; j_gene: TRBJ2-1; CDR3nt: TGCGCCAGCAGCCACGGCAGACCGGGAAGCTCCTACAATGAGCAGTTCTTC; CDR3aa: CASSHGRPGSSYNEQFF
v_gene: TRBV21-1; abundance: -; d_gene: -; j_gene: TRBJ1-1; CDR3nt: TGTGCCAGCAGCAATCAGGGGCAAGGCACTGAAGCTTTCTTT; CDR3aa: CASSNQGQGTEAFF
v_gene: TRBV19; abundance: few; d_gene: -; j_gene: TRBJ1-2; CDR3nt: TGTGCCAGTACCTCGAGAACGGGGGGCTACACCTTC; CDR3aa: CASTSRTGGYTF
v_gene: TRBV10-3; abundance: -; d_gene: TRBD1; j_gene: TRBJ2-6; CDR3nt: TGTGCCATCAGTGAGTCTGGAGCAGGGGGTCTAGCTGGGGCCAACGTCCTGACTTTC; CDR3aa: CAISESGAGGLAGANVLTF
v_gene: TRBV7-8; abundance: -; d_gene: TRBD1; j_gene: TRBJ2-7; CDR3nt: TGTGCCAGCAGCTTGAGCTCCGGGACAGGGAACTACGAGCAGTACTTC; CDR3aa: CASSLSSGTGNYEQYF
v_gene: TRBV3-1; abundance: few; d_gene: -; j_gene: TRBJ1-3; CDR3nt: TGTGCCAGCGGAGGGGGTGGAAACACCATATATTTT; CDR3aa: CASGGGGNTIYF
v_gene: TRBV18; abundance: -; d_gene: -; j_gene: TRBJ2-2; CDR3nt: TGTGCCAGCACCCAGAACACCGGGGAGCTGTTTTTT; CDR3aa: CASTQNTGELFF
v_gene: TRBV6-5; abundance: many; d_gene: -; j_gene: TRBJ1-5; CDR3nt: TGTGCCAGCAGTGCCCTGGACGGGTATCAGCCCCAGCATTTT; CDR3aa: CASSALDGYQPQHF
v_gene: TRBV5-1; abundance: few; d_gene: -; j_gene: TRBJ1-2; CDR3nt: TGCGCCAGCGCCCTGTCGGGGAGTCGCGGCTACACCTTC; CDR3aa: CASALSGSRGYTF
v_gene: TRBV4-2; abundance: once; d_gene: TRBD1; j_gene: TRBJ2-1; CDR3nt: TGTGCCAGCAGCCGTCCGGGACAGGCTTACAATGAGCAGTTCTTC; CDR3aa: CASSRPGQAYNEQFF
v_gene: TRBV9; abundance: few; d_gene: -; j_gene: TRBJ2-3; CDR3nt: TGTGCCAGCAGCGGGGGACTCTTAAGCACAGATACGCAGTATTTT; CDR3aa: CASSGGLLSTDTQYF
v_gene: TRBV7-7; abundance: many; d_gene: TRBD2; j_gene: TRBJ2-7; CDR3nt: TGTGCCAGCAGCCGTGGACTAGCGGAATTCTACGAGCAGTACTTC; CDR3aa: CASSRGLAEFYEQYF
v_gene: TRBV19; abundance: few; d_gene: -; j_gene: TRBJ1-2; CDR3nt: TGTGCCAGTAGTATCGCCAGGGATGGCTACACCTTC; CDR3aa: CASSIARDGYTF
v_gene: TRBV20-1; abundance: many; d_gene: -; j_gene: TRBJ1-6; CDR3nt: TGCAGTGCTATACAGAGCTCCTATAATTCACCCCTCCACTTT; CDR3aa: CSAIQSSYNSPLHF
v_gene: TRBV6-6; abundance: few; d_gene: TRBD1; j_gene: TRBJ1-2; CDR3nt: TGTGCCAGCAGTTACCCGGGACAGGGGCGGAACTATGGCTACACCTTC; CDR3aa: CASSYPGQGRNYGYTF
v_gene: TRBV5-4; abundance: few; d_gene: TRBD1; j_gene: TRBJ1-4; CDR3nt: TGTGCCAGCAGAGGGGGACAGGGGCTTAATGAAAAACTGTTTTTT; CDR3aa: CASRGGQGLNEKLFF
v_gene: TRBV5-1; abundance: -; d_gene: -; j_gene: TRBJ1-4; CDR3nt: TGCGCCAGCAGCTTTAGGGGCGCGGCTAATGAAAAACTGTTTTTT; CDR3aa: CASSFRGAANEKLFF
v_gene: TRBV7-3; abundance: -; d_gene: -; j_gene: TRBJ2-3; CDR3nt: TGTGCCAGCAGCTCGAAAAGGGGGGCAGGAGATACGCAGTATTTT; CDR3aa: CASSSKRGAGDTQYF
v_gene: TRBV5-1; abundance: many; d_gene: -; j_gene: TRBJ2-5; CDR3nt: TGCGCCAGCAGCTTGGCGGGATCCGGAGAGACCCAGTACTTC; CDR3aa: CASSLAGSGETQYF
v_gene: TRBV11-3; abundance: -; d_gene: -; j_gene: TRBJ2-2; CDR3nt: TGTGCCAGCAGCTTAGATCGGGCCACCGGGGAGCTGTTTTTT; CDR3aa: CASSLDRATGELFF
v_gene: TRBV4-3; abundance: few; d_gene: -; j_gene: TRBJ2-5; CDR3nt: TGCGCCAGCAGCCCGCAACGGGGACTCGGGAACTACCTCGGGGAGACCCAGTACTTC; CDR3aa: CASSPQRGLGNYLGETQYF
v_gene: TRBV4-1; abundance: -; d_gene: -; j_gene: TRBJ1-2; CDR3nt: TGCGCCAGCAGTCCCAGGGTTGGGGGCGGATATGGCTACACCTTC; CDR3aa: CASSPRVGGGYGYTF
v_gene: TRBV7-3; abundance: many; d_gene: TRBD1; j_gene: TRBJ1-3; CDR3nt: TGTGCCAGCAGCTCGGACAGGGAAAACACCATATATTTT; CDR3aa: CASSSDRENTIYF
v_gene: TRBV19; abundance: few; d_gene: TRBD1; j_gene: TRBJ1-1; CDR3nt: TGTGCCAGTAGTGGGGGACAGGTTGATTGGAACACTGAAGCTTTCTTT; CDR3aa: CASSGGQVDWNTEAFF
v_gene: TRBV2; abundance: -; d_gene: -; j_gene: TRBJ2-5; CDR3nt: TGTGCCGGAGAGCGGGAAGAGACCCAGTACTTC; CDR3aa: CAGEREETQYF
v_gene: TRBV6-2/TRBV6-3; abundance: few; d_gene: TRBD2; j_gene: TRBJ2-3; CDR3nt: TGTGCCAGCAGTTTAGGGGCGGCGGGGGGGCTCCATACGCAGTATTTT; CDR3aa: CASSLGAAGGLHTQYF
v_gene: TRBV4-3; abundance: few; d_gene: TRBD2; j_gene: TRBJ2-3; CDR3nt: TGCGCCAGCAGCCAAGAGAGCGGGGGAATTACAGATACGCAGTATTTT; CDR3aa: CASSQESGGITDTQYF
v_gene: TRBV7-9; abundance: many; d_gene: -; j_gene: TRBJ2-7; CDR3nt: TGTGCCAGCAGCTTAGCGATGCGCTCCTACGAGCAGTACTTC; CDR3aa: CASSLAMRSYEQYF
v_gene: TRBV9; abundance: -; d_gene: TRBD2; j_gene: TRBJ2-2; CDR3nt: TGTGCCAGCAGTCGAGAGGCGGGAGCGAACACCGGGGAGCTGTTTTTT; CDR3aa: CASSREAGANTGELFF
v_gene: TRBV27; abundance: -; d_gene: TRBD1; j_gene: TRBJ2-7; CDR3nt: TGTGCCAGCAAGGAAGGTAGGGGGACAGGAGCCTACGAGCAGTACTTC; CDR3aa: CASKEGRGTGAYEQYF
v_gene: TRBV12-3/TRBV12-4; abundance: many; d_gene: TRBD1; j_gene: TRBJ1-1; CDR3nt: TGTGCCAGCAGCCCGCCCAGGGGGTCGAACACTGAAGCTTTCTTT; CDR3aa: CASSPPRGSNTEAFF
v_gene: TRBV5-6; abundance: few; d_gene: -; j_gene: TRBJ2-2; CDR3nt: TGTGCCAGCAGCTTTAAAGGGGAGGTCACCGGGGAGCTGTTTTTT; CDR3aa: CASSFKGEVTGELFF
v_gene: TRBV7-9; abundance: few; d_gene: TRBD2; j_gene: TRBJ2-4; CDR3nt: TGTGCCAGCAGCCAATTAGCGGGGGGGCCCGGAAACATTCAGTACTTC; CDR3aa: CASSQLAGGPGNIQYF
v_gene: TRBV4-2; abundance: -; d_gene: -; j_gene: TRBJ1-5; CDR3nt: TGTGCCAGCAGCCGAAGTGAATCAGGGGTAAGCAATCAGCCCCAGCATTTT; CDR3aa: CASSRSESGVSNQPQHF
v_gene: TRBV15; abundance: -; d_gene: -; j_gene: TRBJ1-1; CDR3nt: TGTGCCACCAGCGGCTTCCGGGGGACTGAAGCTTTCTTT; CDR3aa: CATSGFRGTEAFF
v_gene: TRBV6-2/TRBV6-3; abundance: -; d_gene: -; j_gene: TRBJ2-3; CDR3nt: TGTGCCAGCAGTCCACTAGGTCCTACAGATACGCAGTATTTT; CDR3aa: CASSPLGPTDTQYF
v_gene: TRBV29-1; abundance: -; d_gene: TRBD1; j_gene: TRBJ2-1; CDR3nt: TGCAGCGTCCCCACCAGGACAGGGATCTACAATGAGCAGTTCTTC; CDR3aa: CSVPTRTGIYNEQFF